This T cell receptor beta chain stems from a study of CD8 T cells in Susac syndrome. From blood CD8+ and CD4+ T cells, TCR beta sequences were generated. Reverse transcription of 0.5 to 1 ug RNA used random hexamers. Across 54 Vbeta and 13 Jbeta, TCR beta CDR3 was amplified with immunoSEQ multiplex PCR. TCRdb passed the immunoSEQ multiplex PCR reads through MiXCR, listing each CDR3 protein once. The data show about 290,000 distinct CDR3 sequences, 75% to 90% seen once. This CDR3 spans 19 amino acids. CDR1 is WSHSY and CDR2 is SAAADI in the germline V gene. The V and J ends lost 0 bases and 3 bases, in that order; junction bases with no gene match: 16.

This clonotype was obtained from a human donor with multiple sclerosis. The V and J genes are TRBV10-2 and TRBJ2-5, with 7 bases aligning to TRBD1. Input material: CD8+ T cells from PBMCs. CDR3 coding DNA: TGCGCCAGCAGTGAGTCCCCCTCCCTCCTGACAGGGAGAGAAGAGACCCAGTACTTC. Its protein is CASSESPSLLTGREETQYF.